A single T cell receptor beta chain is shown here with its context. What it recognizes is unknown. This entry comes from a study of siplizumab effects on memory and regulatory T cells. Overall study findings and caveats: Few alloreactive clones mapped to unstimulated subsets.

V lost 7 bases, J lost 8 bases, and 29 bases lay in between. This CDR3 has 17 residues. Germline V lookup: CDR1 MDHEN, CDR2 SYDVKM. The study assayed 75,000 to 100,000 TCR templates per sample. Assay used: immunoSEQ multiplex PCR; TCRdb lists only in-frame clones, some missing. The sample shows approximately 98,000 clones, about 94% of them seen only once. This TCR was sampled from a human donor in good health. What was sequenced was non-Treg CD4+ T cells sorted from blood. The rearrangement links TRBV28 to TRBJ1-2, with D maybe TRBD1 (5 bases). In DNA, the CDR3 is TGTGCCAGCACCTCCGGGACTGACAGCCGGAAGATTCTGGGCTACACCTTC. Its translation is CASTSGTDSRKILGYTF.